The 6 T cell receptor beta chains below were found in one sample sequenced in a study of T cell clonotyping in hematopoietic cell transplantation. Data came from immunoSEQ multiplex PCR; TCRdb stores just in-frame clones and leaves some out. This table holds more than 12,000 clones, about three fifths found once. The source material was PBMCs. The receptors were sampled from a human donor who either received an allogeneic hematopoietic cell transplant for a myeloid malignancy or was a related donor (not recorded which). Some clones in this sample may be carry-over from other donors' samples.

This chain connects TRBV28 to TRBJ1-4, with 11 positions matching TRBD1. The V segment lost 5 bases and the J segment 7 bases; nucleotides outside the gene matches: 3. This CDR3 is 14 amino acids long. Germline V gene data show CDR1 as MDHEN and CDR2 as SYDVKM. For the CDR3, the DNA is TGTGCCAGCAGTGAGGGGACAGGGGGTGAAAAACTGTTTTTT. Protein: CASSEGTGGEKLFF.

The table lists this clone with a few counts. The V call is TRBV30, the J call TRBJ2-1, with unresolved D. Deletions cut 1 base from V and 3 bases from J, with 7 bases between. This CDR3 is 13 amino acids long. The germline V gene has CDR1 GTSNPN and CDR2 SVGIG (reference sequence). CDR3 region: CAWSAIHYNEQFF. The DNA for the CDR3 is TGTGCCTGGAGTGCCATTCACTACAATGAGCAGTTCTTC. The full variable domain, with the rest looked up from reference TRBV30 and TRBJ2-1, is SQTIHQWPATLVQPVGSPLSLECTVEGTSNPNLYWYRQAAGRGLQLLFYSVGIGQISSEVPQNLSASRPQDRQFILSSKKLLLSDSGFYLCAWSAIHYNEQFFGPGTRLTVL.

In its sample, this clone was seen once. The chain combines TRBV25-1 with TRBJ1-2; 7 bases are a match to TRBD1. The CDR3 loop spans 14 amino acids. The junction had 9 bases not matched to a gene; V was cut back by 3 bases and J by 8 bases. The germline V gene has CDR1 MGHDK and CDR2 SYGVNS. The CDR3, as DNA: TGTGCCAGCAGTGACGTAGGGGGCAGTGACGGCTACACCTTC. Translation: CASSDVGGSDGYTF.

This clone was recorded a few times. The chain is built from TRBV7-2 and TRBJ1-4, with 12 bases lining up with TRBD1. The CDR3 extends over 15 amino acids. Germline V gene data show CDR1 as SGHTA and CDR2 as FQGNSA. Trimming removed 5 bases from V and 8 bases from J; junction bases left unmatched: 6. The CDR3 sequence is CASSPRGQGAEKLFF. The CDR3 bases are TGTGCCAGCAGCCCGCGGGGACAGGGGGCGGAAAAACTGTTTTTT.

This clone has only a few counts. The chain uses TRBV10-2 and TRBJ1-1, with D unclear. The CDR3 consists of 11 residues. The V end was cut by 2 bases, the J end by 6 bases, with 4 bases between. Germline V gene data show CDR1 as WSHSY and CDR2 as SAAADI. The CDR3 spells CASSEESEAFF. The CDR3, as DNA: TGCGCCAGCAGTGAGGAATCTGAAGCTTTCTTT.

CDR3 bases: TGTGCCAGCAGTCGGTTTGGCAGTTCGCGCGCGGAGCTGTTTTTT. Amino acids: CASSRFGSSRAELFF. This chain connects TRBV6-5 to TRBJ2-2; D is unclear. Trimming pared 5 bases from V and 10 bases from J, leaving 20 bases between. Per germline, CDR1 MNHEY and CDR2 SVGAGI. CDR3 length equals 15 residues.